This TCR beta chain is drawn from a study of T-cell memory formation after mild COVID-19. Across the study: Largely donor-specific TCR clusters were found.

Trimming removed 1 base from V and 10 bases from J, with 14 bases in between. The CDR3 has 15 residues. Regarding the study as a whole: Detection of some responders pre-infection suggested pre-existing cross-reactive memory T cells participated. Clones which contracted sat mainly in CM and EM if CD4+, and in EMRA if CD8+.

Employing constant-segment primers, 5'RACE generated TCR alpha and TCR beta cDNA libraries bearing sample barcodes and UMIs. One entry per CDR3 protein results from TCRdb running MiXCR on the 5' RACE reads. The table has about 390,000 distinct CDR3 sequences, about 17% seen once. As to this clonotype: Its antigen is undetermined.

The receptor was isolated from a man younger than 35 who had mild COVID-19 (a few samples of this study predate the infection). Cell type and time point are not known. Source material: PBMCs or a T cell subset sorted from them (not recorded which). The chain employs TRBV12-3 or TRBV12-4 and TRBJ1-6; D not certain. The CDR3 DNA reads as TGTGCCAGCAGTTTAGTTGGAGGCGGCGTCTCACCCCTCCACTTT. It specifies CASSLVGGGVSPLHF.